These 26 T cell receptor beta chains were all obtained from the same sample, sequenced in a study of OX40 agonist ivuxolimab in advanced cancers. TCRdb's copy holds only in-frame clones and misses some; the assay was immunoSEQ multiplex PCR. The data hold approximately 15,000 clones, with 86% observed a single time. Specimen: CD4+ or CD8+ T cells sorted from blood, collected in a trial of the OX40 agonist ivuxolimab. These receptors were taken from an adult with an advanced solid tumor such as melanoma, head and neck, liver or kidney cancer.

The J gene is TRBJ2-5, the V gene TRBV19, with D possibly matching TRBD1 (6 bases). The germline V and J ends were trimmed by 5 bases and 5 bases, with 15 bases remaining between them. This CDR3 has 14 residues. Germline CDR1 reads LNHDA; CDR2 reads SQIVND (reference sequence). For the CDR3, the DNA is TGTGCCAGTAGTGGGGGCTCCCGATGGGAGACCCAGTACTTC. It codes for CASSGGSRWETQYF.

This clone showed up just a few times. The chain employs TRBV7-3 and TRBJ1-5, with D hard to call. Germline V CDR1 and CDR2: SGHTA, FQGTGA. The CDR3 has 13 residues. V was trimmed by 2 bases and J by 3 bases, leaving 5 bases between them. DNA of the CDR3: TGTGCCAGCAGCTTAGGAGACAATCAGCCCCAGCATTTT. Encoded protein: CASSLGDNQPQHF.

The gene calls are TRBV19 and TRBJ1-6; 7 nucleotides agree with TRBD1. The CDR3 totals 15 residues. The germline gives CDR1 LNHDA, CDR2 SQIVND (reference sequence). J lost 13 bases, V lost 4 bases, and 13 bases had no gene match. The CDR3, as DNA: TGTGCCAGTAGTAACCGACAGGGTGGAGGGTCGCCCCTCCACTTT. Its protein is CASSNRQGGGSPLHF.

This chain uses TRBV7-2 with TRBJ2-7; D is uncertain. V was shortened by 1 base and J by 1 base, with 8 bases between the two germline ends. Germline assignment: CDR1 SGHTA and CDR2 FQGNSA. This CDR3 contains 14 residues. The CDR3, as DNA: TGTGCCAGCAGCTTAGAACAGATATCCTACGAGCAGTACTTC. This gives the protein CASSLEQISYEQYF.

This chain connects TRBV6-5 to TRBJ1-1; 8 nucleotides agree with TRBD1. Germline loops: CDR1 MNHEY, CDR2 SVGAGI. This CDR3 has 14 residues. The J segment lost 2 bases and the V segment lost 6 bases, leaving 5 bases of the junction unmatched. The chain's CDR3 is CASSQGAGNTEAFF. As DNA, the CDR3 is TGTGCCAGCAGCCAGGGGGCCGGAAACACTGAAGCTTTCTTT.

V is TRBV6-1 and J is TRBJ2-5; TRBD2 agrees at 9 bases. The V segment lost 10 bases and the J segment 1 base; nucleotides outside the gene matches: 7. CDR3 size: 14 residues. Germline loops: CDR1 MNHNS, CDR2 SASEGT. The CDR3 spells CATLAGVIQETQYF. The DNA for the CDR3 is TGTGCCACCTTAGCGGGAGTAATCCAAGAGACCCAGTACTTC.

The chain recombines TRBV7-2 with TRBJ2-5; TRBD2 agrees at 10 bases. V gave up 4 bases and J gave up 8 bases; unmatched junction bases: 19. Germline V gene data show CDR1 as SGHTA and CDR2 as FQGNSA. This CDR3 has 18 residues. The CDR3 DNA sequence: TGTGCCAGCAGCTCCTCCGGGCTAGCGGGAGTAAGGAGGAGCACCCAGTACTTC. It codes for CASSSSGLAGVRRSTQYF.

The V call is TRBV4-2, the J call TRBJ2-2; TRBD1 is a possible D gene (6 bases). V was cut by 5 bases and J by 7 bases, with 14 bases left in between. This CDR3 contains 14 residues. The germline CDR1 and CDR2 sequences are LGHNA and YNFKEQ. This CDR3 is CASSKQGRDGELFF. The CDR3 nucleotides read TGTGCCAGCAGCAAACAGGGACGGGACGGGGAGCTGTTTTTT.

V usage is TRBV19 and J usage is TRBJ2-7, with 8 positions matching TRBD1. Germline V gives CDR1 LNHDA, CDR2 SQIVND (reference sequence). The CDR3 is 15 residues long. V shed 8 bases, J shed 7 bases, and the junction held 16 bases outside the gene matches. As DNA, the CDR3 is TGTGCCAGTTCCATACCAGGGGGCTCGGGGATAGAGCAGTACTTC. Residues: CASSIPGGSGIEQYF.

The rearrangement joins TRBV30 to TRBJ2-7; no firm D call. V lost 0 bases and J 3 bases, leaving 3 bases between the germline ends. CDR1 and CDR2 (germline): GTSNPN, SVGIG (reference sequence). The CDR3 contains 11 residues. CDR3 bases: TGTGCCTGGAGTGTAGACTACGAGCAGTACTTC. It translates to CAWSVDYEQYF. The whole variable domain, filled in from reference TRBV30 and TRBJ2-7, reads SQTIHQWPATLVQPVGSPLSLECTVEGTSNPNLYWYRQAAGRGLQLLFYSVGIGQISSEVPQNLSASRPQDRQFILSSKKLLLSDSGFYLCAWSVDYEQYFGPGTRLTVT.

The chain joins TRBV16 to TRBJ2-1, with 8 bases lining up with TRBD2. The junction had 3 bases not matched to a gene; V was cut back by 4 bases and J by 4 bases. Germline V CDR1 and CDR2: KGHSY, FQNENV. This CDR3 comprises 14 residues. The CDR3 coding sequence is TGTGCCAGCAGCCGGGCTAGCGGGTACAATGAGCAGTTCTTC. This codes for CASSRASGYNEQFF.

This clone was observed once. This chain joins TRBV7-6 and TRBJ2-3; either TRBD1 or TRBD2 may fit D (5 bases each). V was pared by 4 bases and J by 2 bases, with 13 bases between. CDR1 and CDR2 (germline): SGHVS, FNYEAQ. The CDR3 consists of 15 residues. The CDR3 nucleotides read TGTGCCAGCAGCTCCCGAGGGACCGACACAGATACGCAGTATTTT. It specifies CASSSRGTDTDTQYF. The whole variable domain, remainder taken from reference TRBV7-6 and TRBJ2-3, is GAGVSQSPRYKVTKRGQDVALRCDPISGHVSLYWYRQALGQGPEFLTYFNYEAQQDKSGLPNDRFSAERPEGSISTLTIQRTEQRDSAMYRCASSSRGTDTDTQYFGPGTRLTVL.

The V gene is TRBV27, the J gene TRBJ1-1; no firm D call. The germline V gene encodes CDR1 MNHEY and CDR2 SMNVEV (reference sequence). The ends were cut back, 4 bases at V and 7 bases at J, with 16 bases in the middle. There are 14 residues in the CDR3. The CDR3: CASSWTRGSGEAFF. The DNA of the CDR3 is TGTGCCAGCAGTTGGACTCGGGGTTCCGGTGAAGCTTTCTTT.

The J gene is TRBJ2-1, the V gene TRBV9, with 15 bases fitting TRBD2. The germline V gene has CDR1 SGDLS and CDR2 YYNGEE. J lost 7 bases, V lost 3 bases, and 2 bases had no gene match. The CDR3 is 15 amino acids. The CDR3 DNA follows: TGTGCCAGCAGCGGGGGACTAGCGGGAGGTAATGAGCAGTTCTTC. Its translation: CASSGGLAGGNEQFF.

The rearrangement uses TRBV6-1 and TRBJ2-7; D gene unclear. The germline gives CDR1 MNHNS, CDR2 SASEGT. The CDR3 runs 12 residues. V was pared by 8 bases and J by 4 bases, with 12 bases between. The CDR3 loop is CASDQRRYEQYF. CDR3 bases: TGTGCCAGCGACCAGCGACGTTACGAGCAGTACTTC.

The rearrangement links TRBV2 to TRBJ2-3, with TRBD2 matching 10 bases. V shed 4 bases and J 8 bases; nucleotides not matched to a gene: 9. The CDR3 spans 15 residues. CDR1 is SNHLY, CDR2 FYNNEI, per germline. Here the CDR3 reads CASSGLAGATPTQYF. CDR3 DNA sequence: TGTGCCAGCAGTGGTCTAGCGGGAGCCACACCTACGCAGTATTTT.

The genes are TRBV28 and TRBJ2-5; 7 nucleotides align to TRBD2. CDR1 and CDR2 from the germline V gene are MDHEN and SYDVKM. This CDR3 contains 13 residues. Trimming took 8 bases from V and 5 from J; bases not matched to a gene: 8. This CDR3 is CASYPGGRETQYF. The CDR3 DNA sequence: TGTGCCAGCTACCCGGGGGGAAGGGAGACCCAGTACTTC.

The chain recombines TRBV28 with TRBJ1-2; no firm D call. Deletions cut 3 bases from V and 2 bases from J, with 10 bases between. CDR1 and CDR2 (germline): MDHEN, SYDVKM. CDR3 length equals 14 residues. CDR3 loop: CASSFWQKNYGYTF. The CDR3 DNA follows: TGTGCCAGCAGTTTTTGGCAGAAGAACTATGGCTACACCTTC.

This rearrangement joins TRBV6-1 to TRBJ2-7; D is undetermined. This CDR3 contains 13 residues. The germline V gene encodes CDR1 MNHNS and CDR2 SASEGT. V dropped 0 bases and J dropped 7 bases, with 10 bases sitting between them. The CDR3 sequence is CASSEATPPEQYF. The CDR3 region has the DNA TGTGCCAGCAGTGAAGCGACCCCACCGGAGCAGTACTTC.

In this sample, this clone is medium-sized. The sample contains more than one DNA sequence encoding this CDR3. This chain joins TRBV29-1 and TRBJ2-2, with D hard to call. V lost 6 bases, J lost 1 base, and 3 bases lay in between. From germline, CDR1 is SQVTM and CDR2 ANQGSEA. This CDR3 contains 11 residues. The CDR3 loop reads CSVKNTGELFF. As DNA, the CDR3 is TGCAGCGTAAAGAACACCGGGGAGCTGTTTTTT.

The chain has TRBV27 and TRBJ1-5, with TRBD1 identical over 7 bases. V trimming: 3 bases; J trimming: 2 bases; junction bases outside the gene matches: 4. The CDR3 has 15 amino acids. Looked up from germline, CDR1 is MNHEY and CDR2 is SMNVEV (reference sequence). The CDR3 sequence is CASSLEGAGNQPQHF. In nucleotides, the CDR3 is TGTGCCAGCAGTTTGGAGGGGGCGGGCAATCAGCCCCAGCATTTT.

This rearrangement joins TRBV4-1 to TRBJ2-7; 9 bases fit TRBD1. CDR1 MGHRA and CDR2 YSYEKL come from the germline V gene. The CDR3 spans 14 residues. Trimming at V came to 7 bases and at J to 6 bases, leaving 10 bases not matched to a gene. CDR3 in amino acids: CASTAGQGFGEQYF. CDR3 nucleotide sequence: TGCGCCAGCACCGCAGGACAGGGGTTCGGCGAGCAGTACTTC.

The rearrangement links TRBV11-2 to TRBJ2-7; D possibly uses TRBD1 or TRBD2 (5 bases each). Germline CDR1 reads SGHAT; CDR2 reads FQNNGV. The V end lost 1 base, the J end lost 2 bases, and 15 bases lay between the germline ends. This CDR3 comprises 16 residues. CDR3 coding DNA: TGTGCCAGCAGCTTAGTATTTGGGACGGACACCTACGAGCAGTACTTC. Translated: CASSLVFGTDTYEQYF.

This clone was counted a single time. This chain joins TRBV7-8 and TRBJ1-5; 9 positions match TRBD1. Trimming at V came to 2 bases and at J to 1 base, leaving 3 bases not matched to a gene. CDR1 and CDR2 from the germline V gene are SGHVS and FQNEAQ. CDR3 length: 16 amino acids. The CDR3 spells CASSLLGTGSNQPQHF. In DNA form, the CDR3 reads TGTGCCAGCAGCTTACTAGGGACAGGGAGCAATCAGCCCCAGCATTTT.

This clone was counted only a few times. The chain joins TRBV28 to TRBJ2-2; no definite D call. From germline, CDR1 is MDHEN and CDR2 SYDVKM. V lost 3 bases, J lost 1 base, and 9 bases lay in between. The CDR3 is made up of 15 amino acids. The CDR3: CASSLLDWNTGELFF. The CDR3 DNA reads as TGTGCCAGCAGTTTGCTGGATTGGAACACCGGGGAGCTGTTTTTT.

The chain couples TRBV15 to TRBJ1-3; the D gene is possibly TRBD1 (5 bases). The CDR3 has 14 amino acids. CDR1 and CDR2 (germline): LNHNV, YYDKDF (reference sequence). V lost 8 bases and J lost 4, with 15 bases in between. The CDR3 spells CATSTAGVGNTIYF. In DNA form, the CDR3 reads TGTGCCACCTCGACAGCGGGGGTCGGAAACACCATATATTTT.